A selection of T cell receptor beta chains follows, all from one sample in a study of T cell repertoires in cytomegalovirus infection. TCRdb re-derived calls from the reads in MiXCR, one entry per CDR3 protein. The repertoire holds 100,000 to 150,000 distinct CDR3 sequences, with over 30% as singletons. No antigen has been identified for these receptors. Here the sequenced sample was CD8+ T cells from cultured PBMCs, taken from culture after CMV antigen stimulation. The receptors originated from a human donor in good health (CMV status not recorded). Some clones in this sample may be carry-over from other donors' samples. Each CDR3 is given with its conserved first and last residue. Fields, in order: D gene, V gene, clone size, CDR3 length, J gene, CDR3 DNA, CDR3 protein. The D gene is left open where the match is weak. Size is stated for part of the rows, as once, few or many counts, or as a class when the clone is expanded.

d_call: -; v_call: TRBV7-6; clone_size: few; cdr3_length: 13; j_call: TRBJ1-6; cdr3_nt: TGTGCCAGCAGGCTTAATTTGGGTTCACCCCTCCACTTT; cdr3_aa: CASRLNLGSPLHF
d_call: -; v_call: TRBV7-8; clone_size: -; cdr3_length: 16; j_call: TRBJ2-3; cdr3_nt: TGTGCCAGCAGCTTAGGGGGAGGGGGGATGACAGATACGCAGTATTTT; cdr3_aa: CASSLGGGGMTDTQYF
d_call: TRBD2; v_call: TRBV14; clone_size: few; cdr3_length: 15; j_call: TRBJ2-2; cdr3_nt: TGTGCCAGCAGCCCTCTGACTAGCCGCCCCGGGGAGCTGTTTTTT; cdr3_aa: CASSPLTSRPGELFF
d_call: -; v_call: TRBV12-3/TRBV12-4; clone_size: few; cdr3_length: 14; j_call: TRBJ1-1; cdr3_nt: TGTGCCAGCAGTTTCGGGGGTACGGGCACTGAAGCTTTCTTT; cdr3_aa: CASSFGGTGTEAFF
d_call: -; v_call: TRBV7-6; clone_size: -; cdr3_length: 13; j_call: TRBJ1-1; cdr3_nt: TGTGCCAGCAGCTTCGGGCTGAACACTGAAGCTTTCTTT; cdr3_aa: CASSFGLNTEAFF
d_call: TRBD1; v_call: TRBV11-2; clone_size: many; cdr3_length: 15; j_call: TRBJ1-6; cdr3_nt: TGTGCCAGCAGGTACGCGCAGGGGGATAATTCACCCCTCCACTTT; cdr3_aa: CASRYAQGDNSPLHF
d_call: -; v_call: TRBV6-1; clone_size: -; cdr3_length: 13; j_call: TRBJ1-5; cdr3_nt: TGTGCCAGCCATCTAGACCGAAGCCAGCCCCAGCATTTT; cdr3_aa: CASHLDRSQPQHF
d_call: -; v_call: TRBV15; clone_size: few; cdr3_length: 14; j_call: TRBJ1-5; cdr3_nt: TGTGCCACCAGCAGAGTGTATAGCAATCAGCCCCAGCATTTT; cdr3_aa: CATSRVYSNQPQHF
d_call: TRBD1; v_call: TRBV7-6; clone_size: few; cdr3_length: 17; j_call: TRBJ1-3; cdr3_nt: TGTGCCAGCAGCCCACAAACGGACAGGGGGCCTGGAAACACCATATATTTT; cdr3_aa: CASSPQTDRGPGNTIYF
d_call: -; v_call: TRBV7-2; clone_size: few; cdr3_length: 14; j_call: TRBJ2-7; cdr3_nt: TGTGCCAGCAGCTCAGGGTTGGGGCTTGACGAGCAGTACTTC; cdr3_aa: CASSSGLGLDEQYF
d_call: -; v_call: TRBV9; clone_size: -; cdr3_length: 16; j_call: TRBJ2-1; cdr3_nt: TGTGCCAGCAGCGTGGAGGATTTCGGACAGCTCAATGAGCAGTTCTTC; cdr3_aa: CASSVEDFGQLNEQFF
d_call: TRBD1; v_call: TRBV29-1; clone_size: -; cdr3_length: 15; j_call: TRBJ1-2; cdr3_nt: TGCAGCGTTCTGGAGACAGGGGGCTCTTACTATGGCTACACCTTC; cdr3_aa: CSVLETGGSYYGYTF
d_call: -; v_call: TRBV6-6; clone_size: -; cdr3_length: 15; j_call: TRBJ1-2; cdr3_nt: TGTGCCAGCAGTTACCCCGGCGGTCTCAACTATGGCTACACCTTC; cdr3_aa: CASSYPGGLNYGYTF
d_call: TRBD2; v_call: TRBV20-1; clone_size: few; cdr3_length: 14; j_call: TRBJ2-7; cdr3_nt: TGCAGTGCTAGAGATCGGGGGGGTAGCTACGAGCAGTACTTC; cdr3_aa: CSARDRGGSYEQYF
d_call: -; v_call: TRBV4-3; clone_size: -; cdr3_length: 17; j_call: TRBJ1-1; cdr3_nt: TGCGCCAGCAGCCAAGATACTGGGGGGGGTTTGGGGACTGAAGCTTTCTTT; cdr3_aa: CASSQDTGGGLGTEAFF
d_call: TRBD1; v_call: TRBV25-1; clone_size: -; cdr3_length: 16; j_call: TRBJ1-4; cdr3_nt: TGTGCCAGCAGTGACCCCGGGACAGGGATGGATGAAAAACTGTTTTTT; cdr3_aa: CASSDPGTGMDEKLFF
d_call: TRBD2; v_call: TRBV7-6; clone_size: -; cdr3_length: 15; j_call: TRBJ2-3; cdr3_nt: TGTGCCAGCAGCTTAGCAGCGGGGGGCACAGATACGCAGTATTTT; cdr3_aa: CASSLAAGGTDTQYF
d_call: TRBD1; v_call: TRBV6-2/TRBV6-3; clone_size: many; cdr3_length: 16; j_call: TRBJ1-1; cdr3_nt: TGTGCCAGCAGCCTCTACCCGGACAGGGAGAACACTGAAGCTTTCTTT; cdr3_aa: CASSLYPDRENTEAFF
d_call: TRBD1; v_call: TRBV6-1; clone_size: -; cdr3_length: 17; j_call: TRBJ2-6; cdr3_nt: TGTGCCAGCAGCCGGGACAGTCTTTCCTCTGGGGCCAACGTCCTGACTTTC; cdr3_aa: CASSRDSLSSGANVLTF
d_call: -; v_call: TRBV20-1; clone_size: few; cdr3_length: 15; j_call: TRBJ2-7; cdr3_nt: TGCAGTGCTAGACCATGGACAGTCTCAAGTTACGAGCAGTACTTC; cdr3_aa: CSARPWTVSSYEQYF
d_call: -; v_call: TRBV7-3; clone_size: few; cdr3_length: 14; j_call: TRBJ2-7; cdr3_nt: TGTGCCAGCAGCTTAGGCGGGGGCCCCTCCGAGCAGTACTTC; cdr3_aa: CASSLGGGPSEQYF
d_call: -; v_call: TRBV6-1; clone_size: -; cdr3_length: 18; j_call: TRBJ2-6; cdr3_nt: TGTGCGAGCCGAGGGGTCAGGGGAGGGAACTCTGGGGCCAACGTCCTGACTTTC; cdr3_aa: CASRGVRGGNSGANVLTF
d_call: TRBD1; v_call: TRBV19; clone_size: few; cdr3_length: 15; j_call: TRBJ2-7; cdr3_nt: TGTGCCAGTAATCCCTCTTCGCAGGGGGCCTACGAGCAGTACTTC; cdr3_aa: CASNPSSQGAYEQYF
d_call: TRBD1; v_call: TRBV6-1; clone_size: -; cdr3_length: 15; j_call: TRBJ1-1; cdr3_nt: TGTGCCAGCAGACGACTCCGGGACAGGGATACTGAAGCTTTCTTT; cdr3_aa: CASRRLRDRDTEAFF
d_call: -; v_call: TRBV9; clone_size: -; cdr3_length: 23; j_call: TRBJ1-5; cdr3_nt: TGTGCCAGCAGCGTAGCTGGTCGATATGAGGATTCACAGCGCGGGAAGAGTGCTCAGCCCCAGCATTTT; cdr3_aa: CASSVAGRYEDSQRGKSAQPQHF
d_call: -; v_call: TRBV7-6; clone_size: many; cdr3_length: 14; j_call: TRBJ2-3; cdr3_nt: TGTGCCAGCAGCCCGAGGACTTACACAGATACGCAGTATTTT; cdr3_aa: CASSPRTYTDTQYF
d_call: TRBD1; v_call: TRBV7-9; clone_size: -; cdr3_length: 18; j_call: TRBJ1-5; cdr3_nt: TGTGCCAGCAGCTTGGACCCGGGACAGGGGGGGTTCAATCAGCCCCAGCATTTT; cdr3_aa: CASSLDPGQGGFNQPQHF
d_call: TRBD1; v_call: TRBV6-5; clone_size: few; cdr3_length: 19; j_call: TRBJ1-2; cdr3_nt: TGTGCCAGCAGATACCTCGGACTTCTCGGGACAGGGCTTAACTATGGCTACACCTTC; cdr3_aa: CASRYLGLLGTGLNYGYTF
d_call: TRBD1; v_call: TRBV7-2; clone_size: few; cdr3_length: 18; j_call: TRBJ1-5; cdr3_nt: TGTGCCAGCAGTTCCATGGCAGGGGGCCCTATCGGCAATCAGCCCCAGCATTTT; cdr3_aa: CASSSMAGGPIGNQPQHF
d_call: TRBD1; v_call: TRBV6-5; clone_size: once; cdr3_length: 14; j_call: TRBJ1-6; cdr3_nt: TGTGCCAGCACCCCGACAGGGCAGGGATCACCCCTCCACTTT; cdr3_aa: CASTPTGQGSPLHF
d_call: -; v_call: TRBV7-2; clone_size: many; cdr3_length: 14; j_call: TRBJ1-1; cdr3_nt: TGTGCCAGCAGCTTAGTCGTGAGGAACACTGAAGCTTTCTTT; cdr3_aa: CASSLVVRNTEAFF
d_call: -; v_call: TRBV19; clone_size: few; cdr3_length: 11; j_call: TRBJ2-4; cdr3_nt: TGTGCCAGTAGTACGGGCCCCATCCAGTACTTC; cdr3_aa: CASSTGPIQYF
d_call: -; v_call: TRBV2; clone_size: -; cdr3_length: 15; j_call: TRBJ1-4; cdr3_nt: TGTGCCAGCAGTGAAAGCCCCGGGGTCGGGGAAAAACTGTTTTTT; cdr3_aa: CASSESPGVGEKLFF
d_call: -; v_call: TRBV11-1; clone_size: -; cdr3_length: 12; j_call: TRBJ2-1; cdr3_nt: TGTGCCAGCAGCTTTGGAGTAAATGAGCAGTTCTTC; cdr3_aa: CASSFGVNEQFF
d_call: -; v_call: TRBV25-1; clone_size: -; cdr3_length: 14; j_call: TRBJ2-7; cdr3_nt: TGTGCCAGCAGTGAATACAGCCGCTCCTACGAGCAGTACTTC; cdr3_aa: CASSEYSRSYEQYF
d_call: -; v_call: TRBV7-2; clone_size: -; cdr3_length: 16; j_call: TRBJ2-1; cdr3_nt: TGTGCCAGCAGCCAAGGGGTACACCAAGGGTACAATGAGCAGTTCTTC; cdr3_aa: CASSQGVHQGYNEQFF
d_call: -; v_call: TRBV5-1; clone_size: -; cdr3_length: 15; j_call: TRBJ1-3; cdr3_nt: TGCGCCAGCAGCTTGGTGGGCAGATCTGGAAACACCATATATTTT; cdr3_aa: CASSLVGRSGNTIYF
d_call: -; v_call: TRBV20-1; clone_size: -; cdr3_length: 15; j_call: TRBJ2-7; cdr3_nt: TGCAGTGCTAGAGATTTGGGGGGCGACTCCTACGAGCAGTACTTC; cdr3_aa: CSARDLGGDSYEQYF
d_call: TRBD2; v_call: TRBV27; clone_size: -; cdr3_length: 15; j_call: TRBJ2-3; cdr3_nt: TGTGCCAGCAGACCTGGCGGGGGGGCCGCAGATACGCAGTATTTT; cdr3_aa: CASRPGGGAADTQYF
d_call: -; v_call: TRBV6-5; clone_size: -; cdr3_length: 13; j_call: TRBJ1-1; cdr3_nt: TGTGCCAGCGCCCTGGGGGGGAACACTGAAGCTTTCTTT; cdr3_aa: CASALGGNTEAFF
d_call: -; v_call: TRBV7-2; clone_size: -; cdr3_length: 10; j_call: TRBJ2-3; cdr3_nt: TGTGCCAGCAGCTTCGGTACGCAGTATTTT; cdr3_aa: CASSFGTQYF
d_call: -; v_call: TRBV3-1; clone_size: many; cdr3_length: 18; j_call: TRBJ2-6; cdr3_nt: TGTGCCAGCAGCCAGGGTCTCATCCCCTACTCTGGGGCCAACGTCCTGACTTTC; cdr3_aa: CASSQGLIPYSGANVLTF
d_call: -; v_call: TRBV6-2/TRBV6-3; clone_size: many; cdr3_length: 14; j_call: TRBJ2-1; cdr3_nt: TGTGCCAGCAACCCGGGGAGCTCCTACAATGAGCAGTTCTTC; cdr3_aa: CASNPGSSYNEQFF
d_call: TRBD2; v_call: TRBV19; clone_size: -; cdr3_length: 19; j_call: TRBJ2-2; cdr3_nt: TGTGCCAGTAGATTACCCTACGGGACTAGCGGGGGGAACACCGGGGAGCTGTTTTTT; cdr3_aa: CASRLPYGTSGGNTGELFF
d_call: TRBD1; v_call: TRBV10-3; clone_size: few; cdr3_length: 15; j_call: TRBJ1-5; cdr3_nt: TGTGCCATCAGTGCCAGGGGGGGGCCCAATCAGCCCCAGCATTTT; cdr3_aa: CAISARGGPNQPQHF
d_call: -; v_call: TRBV27; clone_size: -; cdr3_length: 13; j_call: TRBJ2-7; cdr3_nt: TGTGCCAGCAGTTCAGGACATACCTACGAGCAGTACTTC; cdr3_aa: CASSSGHTYEQYF
d_call: -; v_call: TRBV5-6; clone_size: -; cdr3_length: 14; j_call: TRBJ2-7; cdr3_nt: TGTGCCAGCAGCTTGGCCGCTCCCTCCTACGAGCAGTACTTC; cdr3_aa: CASSLAAPSYEQYF
d_call: -; v_call: TRBV4-2; clone_size: many; cdr3_length: 15; j_call: TRBJ2-7; cdr3_nt: TGTGCCAGCAGCCAAGAGACAGAAAGCTCCTACGAGCAGTACTTC; cdr3_aa: CASSQETESSYEQYF
d_call: TRBD1; v_call: TRBV15; clone_size: -; cdr3_length: 14; j_call: TRBJ2-7; cdr3_nt: TGTGCCACCAGCAGTGGGACAGGGTTCTACGAGCAGTACTTC; cdr3_aa: CATSSGTGFYEQYF
d_call: -; v_call: TRBV7-2; clone_size: few; cdr3_length: 13; j_call: TRBJ2-7; cdr3_nt: TGTGCCAGCTCCTCGGGGGACGCCTACGAGCAGTACTTC; cdr3_aa: CASSSGDAYEQYF
d_call: -; v_call: TRBV4-1; clone_size: -; cdr3_length: 17; j_call: TRBJ1-2; cdr3_nt: TGCGCCAGCAGCCAAGTACCGGAGTGGGGGATTAACTATGGCTACACCTTC; cdr3_aa: CASSQVPEWGINYGYTF
d_call: -; v_call: TRBV15; clone_size: -; cdr3_length: 16; j_call: TRBJ1-6; cdr3_nt: TGTGCCACCAGCAGAGATCTGACAGTGTGGAATTCACCCCTCCACTTT; cdr3_aa: CATSRDLTVWNSPLHF
d_call: -; v_call: TRBV19; clone_size: many; cdr3_length: 13; j_call: TRBJ1-3; cdr3_nt: TGTGCCAGTACCTCGTCGGGGGGAAACACCATATATTTT; cdr3_aa: CASTSSGGNTIYF
d_call: -; v_call: TRBV6-6; clone_size: many; cdr3_length: 13; j_call: TRBJ1-1; cdr3_nt: TGTGCCAGCAGTTACTCAGGAGGACAGGAAGCTTTCTTT; cdr3_aa: CASSYSGGQEAFF
d_call: TRBD2; v_call: TRBV13; clone_size: -; cdr3_length: 17; j_call: TRBJ2-5; cdr3_nt: TGTGCCAGCAGCCGAGGACTAGCGGGGGGAAACCAAGAGACCCAGTACTTC; cdr3_aa: CASSRGLAGGNQETQYF
d_call: -; v_call: TRBV29-1; clone_size: -; cdr3_length: 16; j_call: TRBJ1-2; cdr3_nt: TGCAGCGTTGGACTAACAACAGGAAGCGGTGGGCTAGGCTACACCTTC; cdr3_aa: CSVGLTTGSGGLGYTF